This entry lists 6 T cell receptor beta chains sequenced from one sample in a study of blood T cell repertoires in COVID-19. The data were produced by immunoSEQ multiplex PCR, yet TCRdb's version contains in-frame clones alone and is incomplete. The sample includes some 340,000 clones, 75% to 90% of them seen just once. Material for sequencing was PBMCs or T cells enriched from blood (not recorded which). The receptors here all came from a woman between 50 and 59 years old who had recovered from COVID-19.

The V gene is TRBV10-3, the J gene TRBJ2-1; TRBD2 aligns across 10 bases. The V gene end was trimmed by 4 bases and the J gene end by 6 bases; junction bases not matched to a gene: 6. From germline, CDR1 is ENHRY and CDR2 SYGVKD. The CDR3 covers 15 residues. CDR3 bases: TGTGCCATCAGTGTAAGGAGCGGGAGGGCCAATGAGCAGTTCTTC. It encodes CAISVRSGRANEQFF.

The chain links TRBV27 to TRBJ2-5; 8 bases are shared with TRBD2. In germline, CDR1 is MNHEY, CDR2 SMNVEV (reference sequence). V was clipped by 0 bases and J by 5 bases; unmatched bases: 11. CDR3 length: 17 residues. CDR3 bases: TGTGCCAGCAGTTTATCCGTGGGCGGGGGGCCCAGGGAGACCCAGTACTTC. Amino acid sequence: CASSLSVGGGPRETQYF.

The V and J genes are TRBV30 and TRBJ1-2, with TRBD1 matching 7 bases. Germline-derived CDR1 and CDR2 are GTSNPN and SVGIG (reference sequence). The J segment lost 3 bases and the V segment lost 7 bases, leaving 14 bases of the junction unmatched. This CDR3 spans 15 amino acids. The CDR3 reads CASFSPGGPDYGYTF. For the CDR3, the DNA is TGTGCCTCCTTCTCCCCAGGGGGGCCGGACTATGGCTACACCTTC.

The rearrangement uses TRBV24-1 and TRBJ2-2, with 7 nucleotides matching TRBD2. This CDR3 region has 13 residues. CDR1 is KGHDR and CDR2 is SFDVKD in the germline V gene. The V segment lost 7 bases and the J segment 6 bases; nucleotides outside the gene matches: 4. The CDR3 sequence is CATRAGVAGELFF. In DNA, the CDR3 is TGTGCCACCAGGGCGGGGGTCGCCGGGGAGCTGTTTTTT.

The rearrangement uses TRBV19 and TRBJ1-2; 8 bases fit TRBD1. J lost 3 bases, V lost 3 bases, and 6 bases had no gene match. In germline, CDR1 is LNHDA, CDR2 SQIVND (reference sequence). The CDR3 length is 15 residues. CDR3 in amino acids: CASSIPRQGYYGYTF. Written as DNA, the CDR3 is TGTGCCAGTAGTATCCCCCGACAGGGGTACTATGGCTACACCTTC.

The rearrangement links TRBV9 to TRBJ1-1; a weak D match, TRBD1 (6 bases). V lost 3 bases and J 7 bases, leaving 31 bases between the germline ends. The germline V gene encodes CDR1 SGDLS and CDR2 YYNGEE. The length of the CDR3 is 19 residues. Here the CDR3 reads CASSAGPLGTQSGTLEAFF. CDR3 nucleotide sequence: TGTGCCAGCAGCGCCGGCCCCTTGGGGACACAGAGCGGAACGCTTGAAGCTTTCTTT.